These 28 T cell receptor beta chains were all obtained from the same sample, sequenced in a study of T cells expressing NK-cell markers. TCRdb reanalyzed the 5' RACE reads, giving one entry per CDR3 protein sequence and no DNA. Here the sample table reports almost 450,000 distinct CDR3 sequences. Sequenced: blood T cells: a sorted CD56 or NKG2C T cell subset, CD4+ or CD8+ T cells, or bulk PBMC T cells (not recorded which). The receptors originated from a woman between 18 and 70 years old in good health.

CDR3 sequence reads: CASSQGSGSRNEQFF. This chain joins TRBV4-3 and TRBJ2-1; TCRdb selects TRBD2, and the lack of DNA leaves this call unchecked. Germline CDR1 is LGHNA and CDR2 is YSLEER. The CDR3 has 15 amino acids.

The chain employs TRBV5-4 and TRBJ2-1; the TCRdb D gene call, TRBD1, has no DNA to confirm it. The CDR3 extends over 15 amino acids. Germline V CDR1 and CDR2: SGHNT, YYREEE (reference sequence). The CDR3 sequence is CASSFLQGGDNEQFF.

The chain carries TRBV6-5 and TRBJ2-7; the D gene TCRdb calls, TRBD2, cannot be checked with no DNA. The V gene's germline CDR1 is MNHEY and CDR2 SVGAGI. CDR3 length: 15 residues. This CDR3 reads CASSSYSGSNYEQYF.

The chain combines TRBV20-1 with TRBJ1-4; TCRdb gives TRBD1 as the D gene, but with no DNA this cannot be confirmed. Germline CDR1 DFQATT, CDR2 SNEGSKA (reference sequence). The CDR3 is made up of 15 amino acids. The CDR3 reads CSAIAPGQGGEKPFF.

CDR3 amino acids: CASSVLGTNEQFF. This chain uses TRBV9 with TRBJ2-1; the D call of TRBD1 rests on TCRdb alone, since no DNA is present to check it. Germline assignment: CDR1 SGDLS and CDR2 YYNGEE. CDR3 length: 13 amino acids.

V usage is TRBV2 and J usage is TRBJ1-5; TCRdb names TRBD1, which stays unverified in the absence of DNA. Per the germline V gene, CDR1 is SNHLY and CDR2 is FYNNEI. The CDR3 has 13 residues. CDR3 protein: CAARPGWDQPQHF.

The rearrangement uses TRBV20-1 and TRBJ2-3; TCRdb picks TRBD1, but there is no DNA to check that call. CDR3 length equals 15 residues. Germline V gives CDR1 DFQATT, CDR2 SNEGSKA (reference sequence). This chain's CDR3 is CSAYPTGLNTDTQYF.

The rearrangement joins TRBV12-3 or TRBV12-4 to TRBJ2-3; TCRdb names TRBD2, which stays unverified in the absence of DNA. CDR3 size: 16 residues. The CDR3 loop is CASNELAGPLADTQYF.

This rearrangement joins TRBV20-1 to TRBJ2-3; no DNA is available, so the TRBD2 call from TCRdb remains unchecked. The CDR3 loop spans 17 amino acids. Germline V gives CDR1 DFQATT, CDR2 SNEGSKA (reference sequence). The CDR3 is CSAEGSRLAGSTDTQYF.

This chain joins TRBV12-3 or TRBV12-4 and TRBJ2-3; TCRdb's D call of TRBD2 is untestable without DNA. The CDR3 runs to 15 residues. The CDR3 sequence is CASSLGGGAIDTQYF.

CDR3 residues: CASSFSSANEQYF. The chain couples TRBV7-2 to TRBJ2-7. Germline values: CDR1 SGHTA, CDR2 FQGNSA. The CDR3 has 13 amino acids.

The CDR3 loop reads CSAVRGERETQYF. The chain carries TRBV20-1 and TRBJ2-5; there is no DNA to check the TCRdb D call of TRBD1. Germline-derived CDR1 and CDR2 are DFQATT and SNEGSKA (reference sequence). CDR3 length: 13 amino acids.

The chain uses TRBV12-3 or TRBV12-4 and TRBJ1-3. This CDR3 contains 13 residues. The CDR3 spells CASSFWEGNTIYF.

V and J are TRBV6-2 or TRBV6-3 and TRBJ1-2; TCRdb lists TRBD1, though no DNA is available to test this call. Germline CDR1 MNHEY, CDR2 SVGEGT. The CDR3 contains 12 residues. The chain's CDR3 is CASTDRDPGYTF.

The V and J genes are TRBV6-2 or TRBV6-3 and TRBJ2-3; TCRdb reports TRBD2, a call that lacks DNA to check it against. The CDR3 has 17 residues. The germline CDR1 and CDR2 sequences are MNHEY and SVGEGT. CDR3: CASSYLVGAGDTDTQYF.

This chain uses TRBV29-1 with TRBJ2-2; the TRBD1 assignment by TCRdb is unverifiable without DNA. Per germline, CDR1 SQVTM and CDR2 ANQGSEA. The CDR3 extends over 14 amino acids. CDR3: CSVRTTGLPGELFF.

CDR3 amino acids: CASSPPYSGGAKNIQYF. This chain connects TRBV6-1 to TRBJ2-4; the D call of TRBD2 rests on TCRdb alone, since no DNA is present to check it. Germline assignment: CDR1 MNHNS and CDR2 SASEGT. The CDR3 has 17 amino acids.

The chain employs TRBV4-3 and TRBJ1-1. The CDR3 consists of 13 residues. Germline V gene sequence: CDR1 LGHNA, CDR2 YSLEER. CDR3 sequence reads: CASSQDLSTEAFF.

This rearrangement joins TRBV7-8 to TRBJ2-7; the TCRdb D gene call, TRBD2, has no DNA to confirm it. The CDR3 spans 14 residues. CDR1 SGHVS and CDR2 FQNEAQ come from the germline V gene. The CDR3 sequence is CASSLAQSRYEQYF. Based on the CDR3 plus reference TRBV7-8 and TRBJ2-7, the full variable domain is GAGVSQSPRYKVAKRGQDVALRCDPISGHVSLFWYQQALGQGPEFLTYFQNEAQLDKSGLPSDRFFAERPEGSVSTLKIQRTQQEDSAVYLCASSLAQSRYEQYFGPGTRLTVT.

This sequence joins TRBV7-7 and TRBJ2-2; TCRdb designates TRBD2, a call that cannot be tested without DNA. Germline V gene sequence: CDR1 SSHAT, CDR2 FNYEAQ (reference sequence). The CDR3 length is 17 residues. This CDR3 is CASSRGVSGMGIGELFF. The entire variable domain, with the rest obtained from reference TRBV7-7 and TRBJ2-2, is as follows: GAGVSQSPRYKVTKRGQDVTLRCDPISSHATLYWYQQALGQGPEFLTYFNYEAQPDKSGLPSDRFSAERPEGSISTLTIQRTEQRDSAMYRCASSRGVSGMGIGELFFGEGSRLTVL.

V is TRBV7-9 and J is TRBJ1-5; the D call of TRBD1 rests on TCRdb alone, since no DNA is present to check it. CDR3 length: 19 amino acids. In germline, CDR1 is SEHNR, CDR2 FQNEAQ (reference sequence). CDR3 sequence: CASSLRGPGTGGTNQPQHF.

The chain employs TRBV7-2 and TRBJ1-1; TCRdb indicates TRBD1, and absent DNA this call remains unverified. The germline gives CDR1 SGHTA, CDR2 FQGNSA. This CDR3 is built from 16 residues. The CDR3 spells CASSRLGTSRNTEAFF.

The CDR3 reads CASSQRSLADEQFF. V is TRBV3-1 and J is TRBJ2-1; the TCRdb D gene call, TRBD2, has no DNA to confirm it. The CDR3 totals 14 residues. Germline CDR1 reads LGHDT; CDR2 reads YNNKEL (reference sequence).

The V gene is TRBV3-1, the J gene TRBJ2-5; with no DNA, the TCRdb D assignment of TRBD2 cannot be verified. This CDR3 spans 16 amino acids. CDR1 is LGHDT and CDR2 is YNNKEL in the germline V gene (reference sequence). CDR3 protein: CASSQESAGGLKTQYF.

The rearrangement uses TRBV29-1 and TRBJ1-5; TCRdb's assignment of TRBD1 cannot be checked, as there is no DNA. CDR1 SQVTM and CDR2 ANQGSEA come from the germline V gene. This CDR3 has 12 amino acids. CDR3 sequence reads: CSVLVGGQPQHF.

V and J are TRBV13 and TRBJ2-2. This CDR3 contains 14 residues. Germline CDR1 PRHDT, CDR2 FYEKMQ (reference sequence). This CDR3 is CASSFRSGGRELFF.

The chain employs TRBV6-1 and TRBJ2-5; TCRdb names TRBD1, which stays unverified in the absence of DNA. The CDR3 has 18 residues. CDR1 is MNHNS, CDR2 SASEGT, per germline. CDR3 protein: CASSEAKYTQGAGETQYF.

V and J are TRBV4-1 and TRBJ1-5. Germline assignment: CDR1 MGHRA and CDR2 YSYEKL. The CDR3 consists of 17 residues. The CDR3 sequence: CASSQSYFSADNQPQHF.